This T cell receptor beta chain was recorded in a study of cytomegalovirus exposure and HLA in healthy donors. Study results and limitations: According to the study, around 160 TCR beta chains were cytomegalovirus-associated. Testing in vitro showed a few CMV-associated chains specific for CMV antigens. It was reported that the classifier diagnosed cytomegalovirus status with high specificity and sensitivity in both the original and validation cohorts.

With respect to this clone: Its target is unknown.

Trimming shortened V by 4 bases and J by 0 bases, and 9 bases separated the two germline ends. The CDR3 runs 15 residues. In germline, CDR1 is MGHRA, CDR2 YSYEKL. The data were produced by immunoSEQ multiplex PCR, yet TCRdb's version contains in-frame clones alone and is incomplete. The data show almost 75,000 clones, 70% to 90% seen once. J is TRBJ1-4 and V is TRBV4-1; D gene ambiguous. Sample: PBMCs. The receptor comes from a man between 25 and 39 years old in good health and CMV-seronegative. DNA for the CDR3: TGCGCCAGCAGCCGGCAATTTTCAACTAATGAAAAACTGTTTTTT. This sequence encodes CASSRQFSTNEKLFF.